Listed below are T cell receptor beta chains from one sample, sequenced in a study of shared clonotypes between healthy human individuals. Sequenced by immunoSEQ multiplex PCR; TCRdb stores in-frame clones only, minus some. The sample carries millions of clones, approximately 94% recorded once. Sequenced: naive CD8+ T cells from PBMCs. Source of these receptors: a man younger than 35 in good health. Some clones in this sample may be carry-over from other donors' samples. Each CDR3 is given with its conserved first and last residue. Fields, in order: D gene, V gene, clone size, J gene, CDR3 protein, CDR3 DNA. D genes are given only for firm matches. The size of a clone is reported for some rows only, either as once, few or many, or as a class for expanded clones.

d_call: NA; v_call: TRBV28; clone_size: NA; j_call: TRBJ1-2; cdr3_aa: CASEPGTNYGYTF; cdr3_nt: TGTGCCAGCGAACCAGGGACTAACTATGGCTACACCTTC
d_call: NA; v_call: TRBV5-1; clone_size: once; j_call: TRBJ1-1; cdr3_aa: CASSLAISGNTEAFF; cdr3_nt: TGCGCCAGCAGCTTGGCCATATCGGGGAACACTGAAGCTTTCTTT
d_call: TRBD2; v_call: TRBV27; clone_size: NA; j_call: TRBJ2-2; cdr3_aa: CASSSSGSAGELFF; cdr3_nt: TGTGCCAGCAGTTCTAGCGGGAGTGCCGGGGAGCTGTTTTTT
d_call: TRBD1; v_call: TRBV29-1; clone_size: NA; j_call: TRBJ2-2; cdr3_aa: CSAPGQGAGELFF; cdr3_nt: TGCAGCGCACCGGGACAGGGAGCCGGGGAGCTGTTTTTT
d_call: NA; v_call: TRBV15; clone_size: NA; j_call: TRBJ2-1; cdr3_aa: CATSKFLGDEQFF; cdr3_nt: TGTGCCACCAGCAAATTCTTGGGAGATGAGCAGTTCTTC
d_call: NA; v_call: TRBV19; clone_size: few; j_call: TRBJ1-2; cdr3_aa: CASGFASYGYTF; cdr3_nt: TGTGCCAGTGGGTTCGCCTCATATGGCTACACCTTC
d_call: TRBD2; v_call: TRBV5-8; clone_size: NA; j_call: TRBJ2-3; cdr3_aa: CASSLVASGYTDTQYF; cdr3_nt: TGTGCCAGCAGCTTGGTCGCTAGCGGCTACACAGATACGCAGTATTTT
d_call: NA; v_call: TRBV27; clone_size: NA; j_call: TRBJ1-2; cdr3_aa: CASSFSNPGGGYTF; cdr3_nt: TGTGCCAGCAGTTTCTCCAACCCGGGAGGTGGCTACACCTTC
d_call: TRBD1; v_call: TRBV2; clone_size: once; j_call: TRBJ1-1; cdr3_aa: CASSSIFLLGTGHTEAFF; cdr3_nt: TGTGCCAGCAGTTCCATTTTCCTGCTTGGGACAGGTCACACTGAAGCTTTCTTT
d_call: NA; v_call: TRBV6-5; clone_size: NA; j_call: TRBJ2-7; cdr3_aa: CASSYGFEQYF; cdr3_nt: TGTGCCAGCAGTTACGGGTTCGAGCAGTACTTC
d_call: NA; v_call: TRBV13; clone_size: NA; j_call: TRBJ2-3; cdr3_aa: CASSLTPRRGITDTQYF; cdr3_nt: TGTGCCAGCAGCTTAACCCCGCGGAGGGGGATCACAGATACGCAGTATTTT
d_call: TRBD2; v_call: TRBV7-9; clone_size: NA; j_call: TRBJ2-1; cdr3_aa: CASSLTSDQGYNEQFF; cdr3_nt: TGTGCCAGCAGCCTTACTAGCGACCAAGGCTACAATGAGCAGTTCTTC
d_call: TRBD2; v_call: TRBV28; clone_size: NA; j_call: TRBJ2-1; cdr3_aa: CASSGLAGSYNEQFF; cdr3_nt: TGTGCCAGCAGCGGACTAGCGGGATCCTACAATGAGCAGTTCTTC
d_call: TRBD1; v_call: TRBV7-9; clone_size: once; j_call: TRBJ2-5; cdr3_aa: CASSRDRGSQETQYF; cdr3_nt: TGTGCCAGCAGTCGGGACAGGGGGAGTCAAGAGACCCAGTACTTC
d_call: TRBD2; v_call: TRBV28; clone_size: NA; j_call: TRBJ2-1; cdr3_aa: CASTLGLATYNEQFF; cdr3_nt: TGTGCCAGCACCCTGGGACTAGCGACATACAATGAGCAGTTCTTC
d_call: NA; v_call: TRBV4-1; clone_size: NA; j_call: TRBJ2-1; cdr3_aa: CASSQELAALGNEQFF; cdr3_nt: TGCGCCAGCAGCCAAGAGCTTGCGGCCTTGGGCAATGAGCAGTTCTTC
d_call: TRBD2; v_call: TRBV2; clone_size: NA; j_call: TRBJ2-4; cdr3_aa: CASSPGPSGSKNIQYF; cdr3_nt: TGTGCCAGCAGTCCCGGGCCTAGCGGATCAAAAAACATTCAGTACTTC
d_call: TRBD1; v_call: TRBV10-3; clone_size: NA; j_call: TRBJ1-3; cdr3_aa: CAISADDREAVNTIYF; cdr3_nt: TGTGCCATCAGTGCCGACGACAGGGAAGCCGTAAACACCATATATTTT
d_call: NA; v_call: TRBV7-6; clone_size: NA; j_call: TRBJ2-1; cdr3_aa: CASTPDPEGSYNEQFF; cdr3_nt: TGTGCCAGCACTCCCGACCCGGAGGGCTCCTACAATGAGCAGTTCTTC
d_call: NA; v_call: TRBV4-3; clone_size: few; j_call: TRBJ1-1; cdr3_aa: CASSQDLSMNTEAFF; cdr3_nt: TGCGCCAGCAGCCAAGATCTAAGCATGAACACTGAAGCTTTCTTT
d_call: NA; v_call: TRBV9; clone_size: NA; j_call: TRBJ2-1; cdr3_aa: CASSVASYNEQFF; cdr3_nt: TGTGCCAGCAGCGTAGCCTCCTACAATGAGCAGTTCTTC
d_call: TRBD2; v_call: TRBV2; clone_size: NA; j_call: TRBJ2-7; cdr3_aa: CASSPSTGTSASYEQYF; cdr3_nt: TGTGCCAGCAGCCCATCTACCGGGACTAGCGCGTCCTACGAGCAGTACTTC
d_call: NA; v_call: TRBV28; clone_size: NA; j_call: TRBJ1-3; cdr3_aa: CASSLNRGSGNTIYF; cdr3_nt: TGTGCCAGCAGTTTAAACCGGGGCTCTGGAAACACCATATATTTT
d_call: NA; v_call: TRBV29-1; clone_size: NA; j_call: TRBJ2-5; cdr3_aa: CSYLDIVTQYF; cdr3_nt: TGCAGCTACCTCGATATCGTGACCCAGTACTTC
d_call: TRBD2; v_call: TRBV5-6; clone_size: NA; j_call: TRBJ2-1; cdr3_aa: CASSTGLAATYNEQFF; cdr3_nt: TGTGCCAGCAGCACAGGACTAGCGGCTACCTACAATGAGCAGTTCTTC
d_call: NA; v_call: TRBV13; clone_size: NA; j_call: TRBJ1-1; cdr3_aa: CASSSERNRNTEAFF; cdr3_nt: TGTGCCAGCAGCAGTGAACGGAACAGGAACACTGAAGCTTTCTTT